This TCR beta chain derives from a study of cytomegalovirus exposure and HLA in healthy donors. There are 17 residues in the CDR3. Germline values: CDR1 SGHTS, CDR2 YDEGEE. V was pared by 4 bases and J by 7 bases, with 24 bases between. Study conclusions and caveats: According to the study, approximately 150 TCR beta chains were cytomegalovirus-associated.

This clone was observed a handful of times. Antigen: not known. Primers: 60 Vbeta forward and 13 Jbeta reverse. The data were produced by immunoSEQ multiplex PCR, yet TCRdb's version contains in-frame clones alone and is incomplete. The table lists 150,000 to 200,000 clones, 60% to 80% of them singletons, with about 1.4% in the top ten. The TCR comes from a woman between 25 and 40 years old in good health and CMV-seronegative. The chain combines TRBV5-8 with TRBJ2-1; D perhaps matches TRBD1 (6 bases). Material: PBMCs. In DNA form, the CDR3 reads TGTGCCAGCAGCACAAAACACAGGGTCCAAAAGGAAAATGAGCAGTTCTTC. It yields the protein CASSTKHRVQKENEQFF.